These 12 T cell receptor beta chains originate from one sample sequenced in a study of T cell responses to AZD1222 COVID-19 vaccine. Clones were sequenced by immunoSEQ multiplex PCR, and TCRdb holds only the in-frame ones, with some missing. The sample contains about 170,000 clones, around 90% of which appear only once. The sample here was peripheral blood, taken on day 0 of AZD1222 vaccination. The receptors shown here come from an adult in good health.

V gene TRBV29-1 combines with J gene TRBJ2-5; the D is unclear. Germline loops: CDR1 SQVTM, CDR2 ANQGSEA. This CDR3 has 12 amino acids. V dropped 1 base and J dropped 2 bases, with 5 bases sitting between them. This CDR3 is CSVEGNQETQYF. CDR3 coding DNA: TGCAGCGTTGAAGGTAATCAAGAGACCCAGTACTTC.

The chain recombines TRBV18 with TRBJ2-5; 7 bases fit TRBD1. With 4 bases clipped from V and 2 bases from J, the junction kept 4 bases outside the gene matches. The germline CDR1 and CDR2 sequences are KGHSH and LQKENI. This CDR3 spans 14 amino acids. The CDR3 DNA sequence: TGTGCCAGCTCACTGACAGGGCGTCAAGAGACCCAGTACTTC. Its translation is CASSLTGRQETQYF.

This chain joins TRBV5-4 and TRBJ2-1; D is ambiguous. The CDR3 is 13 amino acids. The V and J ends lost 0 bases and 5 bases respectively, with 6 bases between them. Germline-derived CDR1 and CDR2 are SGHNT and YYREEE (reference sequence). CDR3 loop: CASSLGPHNEQFF. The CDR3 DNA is TGTGCCAGCAGCTTGGGTCCCCACAATGAGCAGTTCTTC.

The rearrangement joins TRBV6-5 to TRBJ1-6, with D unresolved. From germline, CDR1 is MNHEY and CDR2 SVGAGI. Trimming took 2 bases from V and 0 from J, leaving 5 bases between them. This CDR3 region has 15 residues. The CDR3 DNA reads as TGTGCCAGCAGTTACCAGAGCTCCTATAATTCACCCCTCCACTTT. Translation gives CASSYQSSYNSPLHF.

The CDR3 DNA reads TGTGCCAGCAGTGACGGGCTAGGCGAGGTGACTAATGAAAAACTGTTTTTT. The encoded protein is CASSDGLGEVTNEKLFF. The gene calls are TRBV25-1 and TRBJ1-4; D gene ambiguous. Trimming shortened V by 3 bases and J by 2 bases, and 16 bases separated the two germline ends. The CDR3 is 17 residues long. CDR1 is MGHDK, CDR2 SYGVNS, per germline.

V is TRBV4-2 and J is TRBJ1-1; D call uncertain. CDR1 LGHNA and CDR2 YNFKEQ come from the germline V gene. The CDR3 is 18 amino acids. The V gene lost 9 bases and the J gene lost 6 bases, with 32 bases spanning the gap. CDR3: CASTTVAILRDTNAEAFF. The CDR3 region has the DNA TGTGCCAGTACAACCGTTGCGATACTCCGGGATACAAACGCTGAAGCTTTCTTT.

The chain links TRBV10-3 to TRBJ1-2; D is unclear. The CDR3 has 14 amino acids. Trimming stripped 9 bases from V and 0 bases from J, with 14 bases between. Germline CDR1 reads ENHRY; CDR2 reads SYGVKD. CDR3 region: CAMSQVSPNYGYTF. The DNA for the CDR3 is TGTGCCATGTCCCAGGTTTCCCCTAACTATGGCTACACCTTC.

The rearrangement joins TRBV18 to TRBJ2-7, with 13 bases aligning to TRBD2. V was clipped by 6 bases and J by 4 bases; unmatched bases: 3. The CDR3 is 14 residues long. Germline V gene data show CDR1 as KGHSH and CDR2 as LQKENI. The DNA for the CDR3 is TGTGCCAGCTCGGGGACTAGCGGGATTTACGAGCAGTACTTC. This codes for CASSGTSGIYEQYF. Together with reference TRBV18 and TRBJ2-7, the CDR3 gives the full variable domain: NAGVMQNPRHLVRRRGQEARLRCSPMKGHSHVYWYRQLPEEGLKFMVYLQKENIIDESGMPKERFSAEFPKEGPSILRIQQVVRGDSAAYFCASSGTSGIYEQYFGPGTRLTVT.

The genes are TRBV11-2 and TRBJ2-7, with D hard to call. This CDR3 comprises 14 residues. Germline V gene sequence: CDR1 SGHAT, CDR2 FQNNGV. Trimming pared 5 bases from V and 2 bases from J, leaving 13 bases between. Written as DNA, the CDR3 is TGTGCCAGCAGCCCCGGTGGGCCAGCCTACGAGCAGTACTTC. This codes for CASSPGGPAYEQYF.

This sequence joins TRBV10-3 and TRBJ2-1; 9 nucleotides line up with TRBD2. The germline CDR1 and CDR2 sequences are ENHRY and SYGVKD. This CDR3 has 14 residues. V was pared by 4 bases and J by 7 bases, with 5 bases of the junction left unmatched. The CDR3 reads CAISGGLATNEQFF. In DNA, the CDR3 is TGTGCCATCAGTGGGGGACTAGCTACGAATGAGCAGTTCTTC.

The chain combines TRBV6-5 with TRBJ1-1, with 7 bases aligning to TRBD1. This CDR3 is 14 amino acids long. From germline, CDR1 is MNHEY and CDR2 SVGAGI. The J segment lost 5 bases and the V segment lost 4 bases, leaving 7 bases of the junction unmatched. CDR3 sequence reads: CASSSGTARTEAFF. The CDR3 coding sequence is TGTGCCAGCAGTTCCGGGACAGCAAGAACTGAAGCTTTCTTT.

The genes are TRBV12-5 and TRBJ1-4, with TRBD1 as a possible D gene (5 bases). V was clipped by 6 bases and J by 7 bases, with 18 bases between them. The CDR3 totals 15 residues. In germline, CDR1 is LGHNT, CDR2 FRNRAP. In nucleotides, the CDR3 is TGTGCTAGTGGGCCGTCGCTGCGGAGGGGTGAAAAACTGTTTTTT. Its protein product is CASGPSLRRGEKLFF. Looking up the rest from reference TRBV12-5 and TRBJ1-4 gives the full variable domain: DARVTQTPRHKVTEMGQEVTMRCQPILGHNTVFWYRQTMMQGLELLAYFRNRAPLDDSGMPKDRFSAEMPDATLATLKIQPSEPRDSAVYFCASGPSLRRGEKLFFGSGTQLSVL.